This T cell receptor beta chain emerged from a study of CD8+ T cells in alopecia areata. Broader study findings: Patients displayed less clarity in TCR sharing than mice, a finding possibly related to HLA. Clonality was higher in lesional than normal scalp, especially in alopecia totalis/universalis. There were also resident alphabeta T cells of normal skin sequenced in scalp samples.

This clone was detected a few times. The antigen remains undetermined. After isolation, RNA underwent reverse transcription to generate cDNA as the sequencing template. The assay was immunoSEQ multiplex PCR, and TCRdb's table has in-frame clones only and misses some. The sample contains over 95,000 clones, more than 35% of which appear only once. The germline gives CDR1 LNHDA, CDR2 SQIVND (reference sequence). The V and J ends lost 0 bases and 6 bases respectively, with 9 bases between them. The CDR3 runs 14 residues. Sequenced input: CD4+ T cells sorted from blood. This sequence originates from a human donor with alopecia areata. The chain employs TRBV19 and TRBJ2-1, with D unclear. The CDR3 region has the DNA TGTGCCAGTAGTATAGATTGGTTTCGCAATGAGCAGTTCTTC. Its translation: CASSIDWFRNEQFF.